These 19 T cell receptor beta chains were all obtained from the same sample, sequenced in a study of T cell changes during pregnancy in multiple sclerosis. Generated by immunoSEQ multiplex PCR, the TCRdb table keeps only in-frame clones and is missing some. Here the sample spans more than 85,000 clones, roughly 94% being singletons. This specimen consisted of peripheral blood, obtained after pregnancy. The receptors were sampled from a female donor in good health, enrolled as a control in a pregnancy study.

The V call is TRBV5-6, the J call TRBJ2-5, with a possible D match to TRBD2 (7 bases). The CDR3 totals 15 residues. The V and J ends lost 2 bases and 4 bases respectively, with 15 bases between them. Germline V gene data show CDR1 as SGHDT and CDR2 as YYEEEE. The CDR3 here is CASSFGGTRGETQYF. The CDR3 nucleotides are TGTGCCAGCAGCTTCGGGGGGACAAGGGGAGAGACCCAGTACTTC.

The rearrangement uses TRBV19 and TRBJ1-1; D may be TRBD1 (6 bases). CDR1 is LNHDA, CDR2 SQIVND, per germline (reference sequence). CDR3 length: 16 amino acids. Trimming stripped 1 base from V and 3 bases from J, with 15 bases between. DNA of the CDR3: TGTGCCAGTAGTATAGGGATATTACAGGGCCACACTGAAGCTTTCTTT. Protein: CASSIGILQGHTEAFF.

The chain couples TRBV7-9 to TRBJ2-3, with 14 bases identical to TRBD2. The CDR3 runs 19 residues. J gave up 4 bases and V 1 base, and 10 bases lay outside the gene matches. Per the germline V gene, CDR1 is SEHNR and CDR2 is FQNEAQ (reference sequence). As DNA, the CDR3 is TGTGCCAGCAGCTTAGTACGGGGGACTAGCGGGAGACCCGCAGATACGCAGTATTTT. It encodes CASSLVRGTSGRPADTQYF.

The rearrangement links TRBV30 to TRBJ2-1, with D tentatively TRBD1 (6 bases). Trimming removed 2 bases from V and 5 bases from J, with 7 bases in between. The CDR3 runs 12 residues. The germline V gene has CDR1 GTSNPN and CDR2 SVGIG (reference sequence). CDR3 region: CAWSYRDNEQFF. CDR3 DNA: TGTGCCTGGAGTTACAGGGACAATGAGCAGTTCTTC.

This chain uses TRBV18 with TRBJ2-7; D perhaps matches TRBD2 (6 bases). The CDR3 consists of 13 residues. V was pared by 5 bases and J by 1 base, with 9 bases between. Germline V gene data show CDR1 as KGHSH and CDR2 as LQKENI. This CDR3 reads CASSNGGSYEQYF. The CDR3 region has the DNA TGTGCCAGCTCAAATGGGGGGTCCTACGAGCAGTACTTC.

The chain recombines TRBV18 with TRBJ1-4; D remains unclear. This CDR3 is 16 amino acids long. Trimming removed 3 bases at V and 7 bases at J, with 18 bases between. Germline loops: CDR1 KGHSH, CDR2 LQKENI. This CDR3 reads CASSPNRGIGAEKLFF. CDR3 nucleotide sequence: TGTGCCAGCTCACCGAACCGAGGAATAGGTGCTGAAAAACTGTTTTTT.

V usage is TRBV27 and J usage is TRBJ2-5; D might be TRBD2 (5 bases). The CDR3 sequence is 12 residues long. V dropped 8 bases and J dropped 2 bases, with 9 bases sitting between them. CDR1 is MNHEY, CDR2 SMNVEV, per germline (reference sequence). In DNA form, the CDR3 reads TGTGCCAGCCGGGGAGAACAAGAGACCCAGTACTTC. Its translation is CASRGEQETQYF.

The chain is built from TRBV5-6 and TRBJ2-7; tentative D call: TRBD1 (5 bases). Germline CDR1 reads SGHDT; CDR2 reads YYEEEE. Trimming took 2 bases from V and 3 from J, leaving 6 bases between them. CDR3 length: 12 residues. CDR3 in DNA: TGTGCCAGCAGCTTCGACAGCTACGAGCAGTACTTC. Its protein is CASSFDSYEQYF.

V usage is TRBV27 and J usage is TRBJ1-3; D is perhaps TRBD1 (6 bases). V was shortened by 5 bases and J by 0 bases, with 8 bases between the two germline ends. The germline V gene encodes CDR1 MNHEY and CDR2 SMNVEV (reference sequence). The CDR3 has 14 residues. As DNA, the CDR3 is TGTGCCAGCAGTCAGACAGGCTCTGGAAACACCATATATTTT. Protein product: CASSQTGSGNTIYF.

The gene calls are TRBV6-5 and TRBJ2-7, with 16 positions matching TRBD2. Germline CDR1 MNHEY, CDR2 SVGAGI. CDR3 size: 15 residues. J gave up 7 bases and V 5 bases, and 5 bases lay outside the gene matches. CDR3 region: CASSRGLAGGREQYF. The CDR3 DNA sequence: TGTGCCAGCAGTCGGGGACTAGCGGGAGGGCGGGAGCAGTACTTC.

This sequence joins TRBV9 and TRBJ2-3; TRBD2 aligns across 7 bases. With 0 bases clipped from V and 5 bases from J, the junction kept 3 bases outside the gene matches. CDR3 size: 14 residues. Germline assignment: CDR1 SGDLS and CDR2 YYNGEE. CDR3 nucleotides: TGTGCCAGCAGCGTAGAGATAGCGGGAGATACGCAGTATTTT. Protein product: CASSVEIAGDTQYF.

This chain connects TRBV6-1 to TRBJ2-7, with 15 bases aligning to TRBD2. The germline gives CDR1 MNHNS, CDR2 SASEGT. This CDR3 has 14 residues. The trim removed 10 bases at V and 3 bases at J, leaving 4 bases unmatched. CDR3 sequence (DNA): TGTGCCACCGGACTAGCGGGAGGGGTCTACGAGCAGTACTTC. Amino acid sequence: CATGLAGGVYEQYF.

V gene TRBV4-1 combines with J gene TRBJ1-2, with D possibly matching TRBD1 (5 bases). CDR3 length equals 15 residues. V shed 5 bases and J shed 5 bases, with 18 bases lying between them. CDR1 and CDR2 (germline): MGHRA, YSYEKL. CDR3 nucleotides: TGCGCCAGCAGCTCAGGGTCCCTCTTATCATATGGCTACACCTTC. This sequence encodes CASSSGSLLSYGYTF.

This rearrangement joins TRBV5-1 to TRBJ2-3; 10 nucleotides line up with TRBD1. CDR1 SGHRS and CDR2 YFSETQ come from the germline V gene. V gave up 0 bases and J gave up 0 bases; unmatched junction bases: 1. The CDR3 has 16 amino acids. CDR3 in DNA: TGCGCCAGCAGCTTGGGGGACAGGGGCAGCACAGATACGCAGTATTTT. Translating it yields CASSLGDRGSTDTQYF.

The rearrangement joins TRBV28 to TRBJ2-3; D remains ambiguous. This CDR3 region has 14 residues. Looked up from germline, CDR1 is MDHEN and CDR2 is SYDVKM. The V gene lost 2 bases and the J gene lost 0 bases, with 6 bases spanning the gap. CDR3 sequence: CASSLTQSTDTQYF. The CDR3 region has the DNA TGTGCCAGCAGTTTAACCCAGAGCACAGATACGCAGTATTTT.

The V and J genes are TRBV30 and TRBJ1-1, with TRBD1 matching over 9 bases. V dropped 5 bases and J dropped 5; count of bases not matched to a gene: 9. There are 14 residues in the CDR3. CDR1 and CDR2 (germline): GTSNPN, SVGIG (reference sequence). The CDR3 protein is CAWATGTGLTEAFF. For the CDR3, the DNA is TGTGCCTGGGCAACCGGGACAGGGCTTACTGAAGCTTTCTTT.

The rearrangement joins TRBV5-1 to TRBJ2-1; 11 bases fit TRBD2. V trimming: 2 bases; J trimming: 6 bases; junction bases outside the gene matches: 4. The CDR3 loop spans 15 amino acids. Per the germline V gene, CDR1 is SGHRS and CDR2 is YFSETQ. CDR3 sequence reads: CASSFTTSGINEQFF. The CDR3 DNA reads as TGCGCCAGCAGCTTTACGACTAGCGGGATCAATGAGCAGTTCTTC.

V gene TRBV5-6 combines with J gene TRBJ2-3; 7 bases are a match to TRBD1. Germline values: CDR1 SGHDT, CDR2 YYEEEE. The CDR3 loop spans 15 amino acids. Trimming removed 2 bases from V and 4 bases from J; junction bases left unmatched: 7. The CDR3 protein is CASSLYTGAPDTQYF. In DNA, the CDR3 is TGTGCCAGCAGCTTATATACAGGGGCCCCAGATACGCAGTATTTT. Combining the CDR3 with reference TRBV5-6 and TRBJ2-3 gives the whole variable domain DAGVTQSPTHLIKTRGQQVTLRCSPKSGHDTVSWYQQALGQGPQFIFQYYEEEERQRGNFPDRFSGHQFPNYSSELNVNALLLGDSALYLCASSLYTGAPDTQYFGPGTRLTVL.

This clone was picked up one time. V usage is TRBV28 and J usage is TRBJ1-2; D is uncertain. The CDR3 loop spans 12 amino acids. Trimming pared 8 bases from V and 8 bases from J, leaving 15 bases between. Germline loops: CDR1 MDHEN, CDR2 SYDVKM. CDR3 sequence reads: CASGWVQAGYTF. The CDR3 DNA follows: TGTGCCAGCGGGTGGGTTCAGGCGGGCTACACCTTC.